The 29 T cell receptor beta chains listed next were all sequenced from one sample in a study of PD-L1 blockade in urothelial cancer. The protocol was immunoSEQ multiplex PCR, while the TCRdb copy is restricted to in-frame clones and leaves out a portion. The data contain around 46,000 clones, 88% of them seen just once; the ten biggest clones take up roughly 2.5%. Time point noted: peripheral blood 6 weeks after treatment start. Sequences were derived from PBMCs, sampled around atezolizumab (anti-PD-L1) treatment. These receptors came from a man in his 60s with urothelial cancer.

This chain connects TRBV27 to TRBJ2-7, with 9 bases aligning to TRBD1. Looked up from germline, CDR1 is MNHEY and CDR2 is SMNVEV (reference sequence). With V trimmed by 5 bases and J by 6 bases, 11 bases remained unmatched. The CDR3 is 15 residues long. CDR3 sequence reads: CASSPRQGVAREQYF. CDR3 in DNA: TGTGCCAGCAGTCCTCGACAGGGGGTCGCGCGCGAGCAGTACTTC.

The rearrangement joins TRBV28 to TRBJ2-7, with TRBD1 as a possible D gene (7 bases). Germline CDR1 and CDR2: MDHEN and SYDVKM. The length of the CDR3 is 19 residues. Trimming took 5 bases from V and 7 from J, leaving 33 bases between them. CDR3 coding DNA: TGTGCCAGCAGTCCCATGGGGGGATGGGGGGACAGCTTTTACTGGGAGCAGTACTTC. Protein product: CASSPMGGWGDSFYWEQYF.

V is TRBV5-1 and J is TRBJ2-3, with D perhaps TRBD2 (5 bases). Germline loops: CDR1 SGHRS, CDR2 YFSETQ. The CDR3 is 15 amino acids. Deletions cut 4 bases from V and 4 bases from J, with 16 bases between. The CDR3 spells CASSLGSAGSDTQYF. CDR3 nucleotide sequence: TGCGCCAGCAGCCTAGGTTCGGCGGGTTCAGATACGCAGTATTTT.

This chain joins TRBV6-5 and TRBJ2-7; 10 positions agree with TRBD1. The germline V gene encodes CDR1 MNHEY and CDR2 SVGAGI. There are 14 residues in the CDR3. V lost 2 bases to trimming and J lost 6 bases; unmatched junction nucleotides: 4. CDR3 sequence reads: CASSYRDRGSEQYF. DNA of the CDR3: TGTGCCAGCAGTTACCGGGACAGGGGCTCCGAGCAGTACTTC.

Comment on this clone: At one boundary the junction diverges from the germline segment, which might be a read error. The V gene is TRBV23-1, the J gene TRBJ1-4; D may be TRBD1 (6 bases). TRBV23-1 is an ORF, with its function uncertain. The CDR3 sequence is 12 residues long. The CDR3 spells CASSQSCQGKIF. The CDR3, as DNA: TGCGCCAGCAGTCAATCTTGCCAGGGGAAGATTTTT.

This clone was detected once. The V gene is TRBV4-1, the J gene TRBJ1-1; 7 nucleotides match TRBD1. V lost 1 base and J lost 0; bases outside the gene matches: 2. Germline CDR1 is MGHRA and CDR2 is YSYEKL. This CDR3 is 15 amino acids long. The chain's CDR3 is CASSQAGTVNTEAFF. In nucleotides, the CDR3 is TGCGCCAGCAGCCAAGCAGGGACAGTGAACACTGAAGCTTTCTTT.

In this sample, this clone turned up a few times. V and J are TRBV27 and TRBJ1-4; 7 bases map to TRBD1. V trimming: 4 bases; J trimming: 8 bases; junction bases outside the gene matches: 10. CDR3 length equals 15 residues. The V gene's germline CDR1 is MNHEY and CDR2 SMNVEV (reference sequence). The CDR3 sequence is CASSSPGQAVEKLFF. Written as DNA, the CDR3 is TGTGCCAGCAGTTCCCCCGGACAGGCGGTGGAAAAACTGTTTTTT.

This sequence joins TRBV4-2 and TRBJ1-5; D uncertain. Per germline, CDR1 LGHNA and CDR2 YNFKEQ. Trimming removed 1 base at V and 6 bases at J, with 13 bases between. This CDR3 is built from 15 residues. The CDR3 spells CASSQVRAFGQPQHF. The DNA of the CDR3 is TGTGCCAGCAGCCAAGTGAGAGCATTCGGTCAGCCCCAGCATTTT.

This chain's CDR3 is CASGQPNTGELFF. CDR3 DNA sequence: TGTGCTTCGGGACAGCCCAACACCGGGGAGCTGTTTTTT. The chain has TRBV12-5 and TRBJ2-2; 7 nucleotides align to TRBD1. Trimming at V came to 11 bases and at J to 2 bases, leaving 5 bases not matched to a gene. This CDR3 has 13 amino acids. Germline V gene sequence: CDR1 LGHNT, CDR2 FRNRAP.

V is TRBV19 and J is TRBJ2-1; TRBD1 agrees at 7 bases. The V gene's germline CDR1 is LNHDA and CDR2 SQIVND (reference sequence). There are 15 residues in the CDR3. The ends lost 7 bases at V and 9 bases at J; junction bases unmatched: 15. Here the CDR3 DNA reads TGTGCCAGTACCCCCACGAGGGGGCGCAGTAGTGAGCAGTTCTTC. Protein product: CASTPTRGRSSEQFF.

The J gene is TRBJ2-2, the V gene TRBV6-6; 11 bases are shared with TRBD1. From germline, CDR1 is MNHNY and CDR2 SVGAGI (reference sequence). V shed 6 bases and J 7 bases; nucleotides not matched to a gene: 7. The CDR3 extends over 15 amino acids. In DNA form, the CDR3 reads TGTGCCAGCAGCAAGGGACAGGGGGTGGGCGGGGAGCTGTTTTTT. Its protein is CASSKGQGVGGELFF.

CDR3 amino acids: CASSLRPGHEAFF. In DNA form, the CDR3 reads TGTGCCAGCAGCCTGCGGCCGGGTCATGAAGCTTTCTTT. V and J are TRBV7-9 and TRBJ1-1; D gene uncertain. The V gene's germline CDR1 is SEHNR and CDR2 FQNEAQ (reference sequence). The CDR3 contains 13 residues. V lost 5 bases and J lost 7, with 14 bases in between.

The table lists this clone with a count of one. V gene TRBV6-5 combines with J gene TRBJ2-7, with 11 bases fitting TRBD2. The CDR3 is 13 amino acids. With V trimmed by 6 bases and J by 4 bases, 2 bases remained unmatched. Germline CDR1 MNHEY, CDR2 SVGAGI. CDR3 DNA sequence: TGTGCCAGCAGAACTAGCGGGAGTTACGAGCAGTACTTC. Translated: CASRTSGSYEQYF.

The chain is built from TRBV30 and TRBJ2-1, with a tentative D call TRBD1 (6 bases). V was cut by 1 base and J by 2 bases, with 15 bases left in between. The CDR3 loop spans 16 amino acids. Germline CDR1 is GTSNPN and CDR2 is SVGIG (reference sequence). The CDR3 here is CAWSGRGQRPYNEQFF. As DNA, the CDR3 is TGTGCCTGGAGTGGACGAGGACAGCGCCCCTACAATGAGCAGTTCTTC.

This rearrangement joins TRBV7-9 to TRBJ2-5; a possible D gene is TRBD1 (5 bases). CDR3 size: 16 residues. Between the trimmed V and J ends, which lost 0 bases and 0 bases, there was a span of 11 bases. Germline V CDR1 and CDR2: SEHNR, FQNEAQ (reference sequence). DNA for the CDR3: TGTGCCAGCAGCTTAGCGGGCACAGGTTACCAAGAGACCCAGTACTTC. Protein product: CASSLAGTGYQETQYF. Combining the CDR3 with reference TRBV7-9 and TRBJ2-5 gives the whole variable domain DTGVSQNPRHKITKRGQNVTFRCDPISEHNRLYWYRQTLGQGPEFLTYFQNEAQLEKSRLLSDRFSAERPKGSFSTLEIQRTEQGDSAMYLCASSLAGTGYQETQYFGPGTRLLVL.

This clone was seen just once. The chain recombines TRBV7-3 with TRBJ2-5; 7 bases fit TRBD1. After removal of 5 bases from V and 5 bases from J, the junction contained 8 bases not matched to a gene. In germline, CDR1 is SGHTA, CDR2 FQGTGA. CDR3 length: 14 amino acids. This CDR3 is CASSPDRVTETQYF. Written as DNA, the CDR3 is TGTGCCAGCAGCCCTGACAGGGTAACGGAGACCCAGTACTTC.

This clone was seen a handful of times. J is TRBJ2-1 and V is TRBV5-1; perhaps TRBD2 as D (6 bases). The V end lost 4 bases, the J end lost 7 bases, and 18 bases lay between the germline ends. Germline V gene data show CDR1 as SGHRS and CDR2 as YFSETQ. CDR3 size: 15 residues. The CDR3 protein is CASSAQPGDTNEQFF. CDR3 DNA: TGCGCCAGCAGCGCCCAACCGGGAGATACGAATGAGCAGTTCTTC.

The rearrangement joins TRBV18 to TRBJ1-1, with TRBD1 as a possible D gene (5 bases). Trimming removed 3 bases at V and 4 bases at J, with 15 bases between. The CDR3 runs 15 residues. CDR1 and CDR2 (germline): KGHSH, LQKENI. The CDR3 loop reads CASSPYWGGRTEAFF. In DNA, the CDR3 is TGTGCCAGCTCACCCTACTGGGGGGGTCGCACTGAAGCTTTCTTT.

This clone was detected only a few times. V and J are TRBV27 and TRBJ1-4; D call uncertain. Germline loops: CDR1 MNHEY, CDR2 SMNVEV (reference sequence). The CDR3 loop spans 16 amino acids. V gave up 2 bases and J gave up 4 bases, with 14 bases separating them. CDR3 in amino acids: CASSLERRFGNEKLFF. CDR3 bases: TGTGCCAGCAGTTTAGAACGGCGGTTTGGTAATGAAAAACTGTTTTTT.

The chain has TRBV7-9 and TRBJ2-1, with TRBD1 identical over 8 bases. V dropped 6 bases and J dropped 1; count of bases not matched to a gene: 5. CDR3 size: 15 residues. The germline gives CDR1 SEHNR, CDR2 FQNEAQ (reference sequence). The CDR3 coding sequence is TGTGCCAGCAGTCTTCGGACAGGGTCCTACAATGAGCAGTTCTTC. Its protein product is CASSLRTGSYNEQFF.

This rearrangement joins TRBV6-1 to TRBJ2-7, with D uncertain. This CDR3 spans 13 amino acids. Trimming took 3 bases from V and 1 from J, leaving 7 bases between them. Germline-derived CDR1 and CDR2 are MNHNS and SASEGT. CDR3 DNA: TGTGCCAGCAGTGATCTGGCTTCCTACGAGCAGTACTTC. Translation gives CASSDLASYEQYF.

The V and J genes are TRBV19 and TRBJ2-7, with 11 bases matching TRBD2. CDR1 and CDR2 from the germline V gene are LNHDA and SQIVND (reference sequence). The CDR3 totals 15 residues. V lost 6 bases and J lost 1; bases outside the gene matches: 5. CDR3 sequence: CASSSLAGGSYEQYF. DNA for the CDR3: TGTGCCAGTAGCTCTCTAGCGGGGGGATCCTACGAGCAGTACTTC.

This clone was picked up one time. The V and J genes are TRBV7-9 and TRBJ2-2; possible D gene TRBD2, 7 bases. From germline, CDR1 is SEHNR and CDR2 FQNEAQ (reference sequence). This CDR3 has 16 residues. Trimming stripped 7 bases from V and 7 bases from J, with 22 bases between. CDR3 in DNA: TGTGCCAGCACCCACGGAGGGGGGGCGATAATCGGGGAGCTGTTTTTT. It encodes CASTHGGGAIIGELFF.

The chain uses TRBV4-2 and TRBJ2-5, with 9 bases that match TRBD1. V shed 3 bases, J shed 3 bases, and the junction held 2 bases outside the gene matches. The CDR3 is 14 amino acids. Germline CDR1 is LGHNA and CDR2 is YNFKEQ. In nucleotides, the CDR3 is TGTGCCAGCAGCCACGGACAGGGGAAAGAGACCCAGTACTTC. It translates to CASSHGQGKETQYF.

CDR3 amino acids: CASSRRGAGANVLTF. The CDR3 DNA sequence: TGTGCCAGCAGTCGCAGGGGGGCCGGGGCCAACGTCCTGACTTTC. J is TRBJ2-6 and V is TRBV28; D is perhaps TRBD1 (7 bases). In germline, CDR1 is MDHEN, CDR2 SYDVKM. The CDR3 extends over 15 amino acids. Trimming shortened V by 5 bases and J by 4 bases, and 12 bases separated the two germline ends.

The chain recombines TRBV4-1 with TRBJ2-1; D perhaps matches TRBD1 (7 bases). The CDR3 extends over 16 amino acids. Trimming took off 2 bases at V and 4 bases at J, with 15 bases between the two ends. Germline CDR1 and CDR2: MGHRA and YSYEKL. DNA of the CDR3: TGCGCCAGCAGCCAACAGGCCCAGGGGGGTTACAATGAGCAGTTCTTC. Encoded protein: CASSQQAQGGYNEQFF.

This chain connects TRBV10-3 to TRBJ2-2; no clear D. The CDR3 is 14 residues long. Germline V gene lookup returns CDR1 ENHRY and CDR2 SYGVKD. Trimming pared 0 bases from V and 4 bases from J, leaving 6 bases between. The CDR3 here is CAISESGGTGELFF. DNA of the CDR3: TGTGCCATCAGTGAGTCAGGCGGCACCGGGGAGCTGTTTTTT.

This chain connects TRBV11-2 to TRBJ2-7; a weak D match, TRBD1 (8 bases). This CDR3 contains 14 residues. The germline V gene encodes CDR1 SGHAT and CDR2 FQNNGV. V gave up 6 bases and J gave up 1 base, with 13 bases separating them. The CDR3 reads CASRGGTGSYEQYF. CDR3 DNA sequence: TGTGCCAGCAGGGGGGGGACAGGTTCCTACGAGCAGTACTTC.

V and J are TRBV5-1 and TRBJ2-7, with a possible D match to TRBD2 (6 bases). The CDR3 totals 14 residues. Germline V CDR1 and CDR2: SGHRS, YFSETQ. Trimming shortened V by 4 bases and J by 4 bases, and 15 bases separated the two germline ends. In DNA, the CDR3 is TGCGCCAGCAGCCCGGGCGGGGTTATGTACGAGCAGTACTTC. Amino acids: CASSPGGVMYEQYF. The full variable domain, completed using reference TRBV5-1 and TRBJ2-7, is KAGVTQTPRYLIKTRGQQVTLSCSPISGHRSVSWYQQTPGQGLQFLFEYFSETQRNKGNFPGRFSGRQFSNSRSEMNVSTLELGDSALYLCASSPGGVMYEQYFGPGTRLTVT.